This record looks at one T cell receptor (beta chain) sequence and its context. What it binds is unknown. This sample stems from a study of T cell repertoires in cytomegalovirus infection. Study at large: Peptides in the study included HLA-C-restricted and HLA-B-restricted CMV epitopes. Public signatures in TCR beta pointed to CMV infection and matching HLA type. The study's findings and limits: Ex vivo, HLA-C-restricted CMV-specific TCR beta clonotypes prevailed over the rest of the response.

TCRdb analysed the reads with MiXCR anew, one entry per CDR3 protein. This table has around 69,000 distinct CDR3 sequences, roughly 22% appearing once. This sequence was found in a human donor in good health (CMV status not recorded). Some clones in this sample may be carry-over from other donors' samples. The source was CD8+ T cells from cultured PBMCs, collected from culture after CMV antigen stimulation.

The CDR3 protein is CASGSGGAYEQYF. CDR3 nucleotide sequence: TGTGCCAGCGGAAGCGGGGGGGCCTACGAGCAGTACTTC. The chain combines TRBV28 with TRBJ2-7; 10 nucleotides match TRBD2. The germline gives CDR1 MDHEN, CDR2 SYDVKM. CDR3 length: 13 residues. The ends lost 8 bases at V and 2 bases at J; junction bases unmatched: 3.